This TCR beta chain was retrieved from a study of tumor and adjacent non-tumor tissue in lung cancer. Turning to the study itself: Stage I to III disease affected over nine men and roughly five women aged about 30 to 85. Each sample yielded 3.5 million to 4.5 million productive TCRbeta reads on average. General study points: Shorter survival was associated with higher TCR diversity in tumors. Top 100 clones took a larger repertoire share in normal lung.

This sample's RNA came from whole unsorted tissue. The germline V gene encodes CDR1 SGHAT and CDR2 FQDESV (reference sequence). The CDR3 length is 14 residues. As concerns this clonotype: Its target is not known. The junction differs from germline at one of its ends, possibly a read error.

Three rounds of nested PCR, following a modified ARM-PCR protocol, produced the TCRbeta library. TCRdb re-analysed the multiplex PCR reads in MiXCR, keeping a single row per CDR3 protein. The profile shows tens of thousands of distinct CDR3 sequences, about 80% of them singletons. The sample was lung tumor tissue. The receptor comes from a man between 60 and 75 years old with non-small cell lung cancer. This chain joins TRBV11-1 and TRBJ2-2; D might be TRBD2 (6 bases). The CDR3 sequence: CGNSYTSGTGGLFF. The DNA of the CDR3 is TGTGGCAACAGCTATACTAGTGGCACCGGGGGGCTGTTTTTT. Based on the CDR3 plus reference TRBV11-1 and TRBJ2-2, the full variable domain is EAEVAQSPRYKITEKSQAVAFWCDPISGHATLYWYRQILGQGPELLVQFQDESVVDDSQLPKDRFSAERLKGVDSTLKIQPAELGDSAMYLCGNSYTSGTGGLFFGEGSRLTVL.